This TCR beta chain was captured by sequencing in a study of T-cell memory formation after mild COVID-19. TCRdb independently ran MiXCR on the 5' RACE reads; one entry per CDR3 protein. The sample consists of roughly 52,000 distinct CDR3 sequences, more than 8% of them appearing once. The CDR3 is 15 amino acids. Germline V gives CDR1 SQVTM, CDR2 ANQGSEA. V was trimmed by 0 bases and J by 0 bases, leaving 12 bases between them. This clonotype was counted many times. This sequence originates from a man aged 18 to 35 who had mild COVID-19 (a few samples of this study predate the infection). Cell type and time point are not known. Material: PBMCs or a T cell subset sorted from them (not recorded which). The chain links TRBV29-1 to TRBJ2-7, with D maybe TRBD2 (6 bases). The CDR3 nucleotides are TGCAGCGTTGAAGATCCCGGGGGAAGCTCCTACGAGCAGTACTTC. This encodes CSVEDPGGSSYEQYF.